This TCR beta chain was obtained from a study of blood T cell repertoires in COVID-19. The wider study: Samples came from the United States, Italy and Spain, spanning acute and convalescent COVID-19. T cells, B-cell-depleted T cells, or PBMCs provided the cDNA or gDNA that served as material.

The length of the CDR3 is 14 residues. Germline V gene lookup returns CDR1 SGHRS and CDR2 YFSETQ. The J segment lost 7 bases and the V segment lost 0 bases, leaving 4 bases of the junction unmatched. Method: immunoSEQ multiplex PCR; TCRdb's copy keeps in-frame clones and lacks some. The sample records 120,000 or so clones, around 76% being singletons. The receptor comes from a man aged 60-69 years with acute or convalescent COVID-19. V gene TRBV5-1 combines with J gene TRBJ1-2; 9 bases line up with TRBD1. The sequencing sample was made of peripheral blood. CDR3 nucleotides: TGCGCCAGCAGCTTGGTGGGACAGGGCTTTGGCTACACCTTC. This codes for CASSLVGQGFGYTF.